This T cell receptor beta chain is from a study of cytomegalovirus exposure and HLA in healthy donors. Study information: The roughly 100 million unique TCR beta sequences, from around 200 million T cells, were found by an earlier analysis.

The CDR3 loop spans 13 amino acids. CDR1 is SSHAT, CDR2 FNYEAQ, per germline (reference sequence). The V gene end was trimmed by 1 base and the J gene end by 6 bases; junction bases not matched to a gene: 0. Findings of the study overall: Sequencing likely produced, as an artifact, a cluster of highly shared sequence variants. HLA allele associations emerged for around 15,000 TCR beta sequences in a later analysis, at 0.05 false discovery rate.

With 60 Vbeta and 13 Jbeta primers, the PCR was carried out. Sequencing was performed with immunoSEQ multiplex PCR; in TCRdb, only in-frame clones are kept and a portion is missing. This sample has 170,000 or so clones, with roughly 80% found just once. Remarks on this clone: The antigen remains unidentified.

This sequence joins TRBV7-7 and TRBJ2-1; TRBD2 matches at 7 bases. The sequenced sample was PBMCs. The source of this sequence is a woman aged 25-40 years in good health and CMV-seronegative. This CDR3 is CASSLGTSNEQFF. CDR3 DNA sequence: TGTGCCAGCAGCTTAGGGACTAGCAATGAGCAGTTCTTC.